This T cell receptor beta chain came from a study of T cells in Graves' hyperthyroidism and ophthalmopathy. The CDR3 consists of 15 residues. V was cut by 5 bases and J by 5 bases, with 18 bases left in between. Germline CDR1 is MNHNS and CDR2 is SASEGT. From RNA transcripts, TCR beta CDR3 regions were amplified. Using the HTBI primer set, a first-round RT-PCR was run on the TCR CDR3. A single record per CDR3 protein comes from TCRdb applying MiXCR to the multiplex PCR reads. The data hold around 500,000 distinct CDR3 sequences, with 12% to 15% observed a single time. Sequencing input: blood. This chain links TRBV6-1 with TRBJ1-1; D unresolved. The TCR comes from a woman aged 40 to 50 with Graves' hyperthyroidism. The CDR3 region has the DNA TGTGCCAGCAGTAGACCGGACGGGAGGCGGACTGAAGCTTTCTTT. Translated, it gives CASSRPDGRRTEAFF.